The clone carrying this T cell receptor (beta chain) was seen more than once but under ten times. The assay was immunoSEQ multiplex PCR, and TCRdb's table has in-frame clones only and misses some. Among roughly 10,000 clones listed, 45% to 60% were seen once. The treatment: randomized to nivolumab then ipilimumab (arm A) or the reverse (arm B). The data are from a study of sequential checkpoint blockade in melanoma. Study-level background: After both sequences, patients received maintenance nivolumab.

Trimming shortened V by 7 bases and J by 0 bases, and 13 bases separated the two germline ends. There are 15 residues in the CDR3. Germline V gene lookup returns CDR1 MNHEY and CDR2 SVGAGI. Material: CD8+ T cells sorted from blood (inferred from file names), obtained from a patient given nivolumab and ipilimumab in sequence. This chain uses TRBV6-5 with TRBJ2-1; D perhaps matches TRBD2 (6 bases). This TCR derives from a human donor with melanoma. DNA of the CDR3: TGTGCCAGCACCCCCGCCGGGAGCTCCTACAATGAGCAGTTCTTC. Protein sequence: CASTPAGSSYNEQFF.